Shown below are 4 T cell receptor beta chains from a single sample sequenced in a study of Ad26.COV2.S vaccination and SARS-CoV-2 variants. Here immunoSEQ multiplex PCR was the method, and the copy in TCRdb shows in-frame clones only, minus some. The sample lists fewer than 400,000 clones; more than 85% were seen once. Treatment in this sample: around 19 received Ad26.COV2.S at low or high dose, single or two shots; several received placebo; per-sample allocation not given. Sampling was performed 63 days after the first vaccine or placebo injection. The sequenced sample was peripheral blood, obtained in a trial of Ad26.COV2.S vaccine versus placebo. Every receptor here comes from a person aged 18-65 years who received the Ad26.COV2.S COVID-19 vaccine or a placebo.

V usage is TRBV7-2 and J usage is TRBJ1-6; D perhaps matches TRBD1 (6 bases). The CDR3 has 15 amino acids. Germline CDR1 is SGHTA and CDR2 is FQGNSA. V was cut by 4 bases and J by 7 bases, with 14 bases left in between. CDR3 loop: CASSSGGGHNSPLHF. Here the CDR3 DNA reads TGTGCCAGCAGCTCCGGGGGGGGCCACAATTCACCCCTCCACTTT.

A note on this clone: Other DNA sequences in the sample encode the same CDR3. CDR3 loop: CASSLSAGANTGELFF. As DNA, the CDR3 is TGCGCCAGCAGCTTGTCAGCGGGCGCGAACACCGGGGAGCTGTTTTTT. V is TRBV5-1 and J is TRBJ2-2, with D possibly being TRBD2 (6 bases). Germline values: CDR1 SGHRS, CDR2 YFSETQ. The V end was cut by 1 base, the J end by 0 bases, with 10 bases between. This CDR3 spans 16 amino acids.

The CDR3 nucleotides are TGTGCCAGCAGCTTCGGGAGCGGGGGGAACACCGGGGAGCTGTTTTTT. It yields the protein CASSFGSGGNTGELFF. This sequence joins TRBV5-4 and TRBJ2-2, with TRBD2 matching 8 bases. V lost 2 bases and J lost 1; bases outside the gene matches: 4. The CDR3 has 16 residues. Per the germline V gene, CDR1 is SGHNT and CDR2 is YYREEE (reference sequence). Together with reference TRBV5-4 and TRBJ2-2, the CDR3 gives the full variable domain: ETGVTQSPTHLIKTRGQQVTLRCSSQSGHNTVSWYQQALGQGPQFIFQYYREEENGRGNFPPRFSGLQFPNYSSELNVNALELDDSALYLCASSFGSGGNTGELFFGEGSRLTVL.

The chain links TRBV5-1 to TRBJ2-7; D perhaps matches TRBD1 (5 bases). CDR1 and CDR2 (germline): SGHRS, YFSETQ. V was cut by 2 bases and J by 0 bases, with 12 bases left in between. The CDR3 loop spans 15 amino acids. CDR3 in amino acids: CASSFIGHSSYEQYF. As DNA, the CDR3 is TGCGCCAGCAGCTTCATCGGACATAGCTCCTACGAGCAGTACTTC.